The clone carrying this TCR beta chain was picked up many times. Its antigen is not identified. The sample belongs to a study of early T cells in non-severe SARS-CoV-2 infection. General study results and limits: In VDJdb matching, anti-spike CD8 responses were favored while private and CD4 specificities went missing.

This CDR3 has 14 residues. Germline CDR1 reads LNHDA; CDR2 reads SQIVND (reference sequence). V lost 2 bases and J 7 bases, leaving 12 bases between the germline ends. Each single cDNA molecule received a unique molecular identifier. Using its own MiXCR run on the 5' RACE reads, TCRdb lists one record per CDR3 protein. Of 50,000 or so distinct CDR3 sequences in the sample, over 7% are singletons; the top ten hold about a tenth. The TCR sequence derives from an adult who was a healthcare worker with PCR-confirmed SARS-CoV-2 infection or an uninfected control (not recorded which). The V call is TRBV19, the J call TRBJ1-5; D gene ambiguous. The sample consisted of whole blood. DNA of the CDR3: TGTGCCAGTAGTATACAAGGGAATCACCAGCCCCAGCATTTT. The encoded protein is CASSIQGNHQPQHF.